Below are 14 T cell receptor beta chains sequenced from a single sample in a study of cytomegalovirus exposure and HLA in healthy donors. The method was immunoSEQ multiplex PCR; TCRdb's version includes in-frame clones alone and lacks a portion of them. The table lists about 190,000 clones, more than 70% of them singletons. The sequencing sample was made of PBMCs. The receptors were gathered from a woman aged 18-35 years in good health and CMV-seronegative.

The chain has TRBV2 and TRBJ1-2; TRBD1 matches at 7 bases. CDR1 SNHLY and CDR2 FYNNEI come from the germline V gene. This CDR3 contains 14 residues. The ends lost 1 base at V and 5 bases at J; junction bases unmatched: 4. The CDR3 here is CASSEDGTDYGYTF. CDR3 bases: TGTGCCAGCAGTGAAGACGGGACAGATTATGGCTACACCTTC. The full variable domain, with the rest looked up from reference TRBV2 and TRBJ1-2, is EPEVTQTPSHQVTQMGQEVILRCVPISNHLYFYWYRQILGQKVEFLVSFYNNEISEKSEIFDDQFSVERPDGSNFTLKIRSTKLEDSAMYFCASSEDGTDYGYTFGSGTRLTVV.

V usage is TRBV7-2 and J usage is TRBJ1-1, with no clear D. CDR3 length equals 13 residues. From germline, CDR1 is SGHTA and CDR2 FQGNSA. Trimming left V 5 bases short and J 1 base short, with 8 bases between. CDR3 in amino acids: CASSNRQNTEAFF. The CDR3 bases are TGTGCCAGCAGCAACCGACAGAACACTGAAGCTTTCTTT.

The chain employs TRBV19 and TRBJ1-5, with a weak D call TRBD1 (6 bases). CDR1 LNHDA and CDR2 SQIVND come from the germline V gene (reference sequence). The CDR3 is 15 residues long. V was trimmed by 8 bases and J by 5 bases, leaving 19 bases between them. In DNA form, the CDR3 reads TGTGCCAGTTCGCCCTATGGGGGCGGCGATCAGCCCCAGCATTTT. It yields the protein CASSPYGGGDQPQHF.

This clone was recorded once. The chain carries TRBV5-1 and TRBJ2-3, with TRBD2 matching over 11 bases. Looked up from germline, CDR1 is SGHRS and CDR2 is YFSETQ. The CDR3 has 17 amino acids. Losses at the gene ends were 2 bases for V and 8 bases for J; bases not matched to a gene: 13. The CDR3 DNA reads as TGCGCCAGCAGCTTACCGCCTAGCGGGGGGATTCCCGGTACGCAGTATTTT. It is translated as CASSLPPSGGIPGTQYF.

This chain links TRBV5-5 with TRBJ2-1; possible D gene TRBD1, 6 bases. CDR1 SGHKS and CDR2 YYEKEE come from the germline V gene (reference sequence). The germline V and J ends were trimmed by 3 bases and 1 base, with 14 bases remaining between them. This CDR3 region has 16 residues. CDR3 residues: CASSSVTGLSYNEQFF. The CDR3 region has the DNA TGTGCCAGCAGCTCAGTGACAGGCTTGTCCTACAATGAGCAGTTCTTC.

This sequence joins TRBV5-8 and TRBJ2-1; 16 bases align to TRBD2. This CDR3 has 17 residues. The germline V gene has CDR1 SGHTS and CDR2 YDEGEE. J lost 2 bases, V lost 4 bases, and 3 bases had no gene match. CDR3 coding DNA: TGTGCCAGCAGCCCTGGGACTAGCGGGGGGGCCTACAATGAGCAGTTCTTC. It is translated as CASSPGTSGGAYNEQFF. Supplemented by reference TRBV5-8 and TRBJ2-1, the full variable domain reads EAGVTQSPTHLIKTRGQQATLRCSPISGHTSVYWYQQALGLGLQFLLWYDEGEERNRGNFPPRFSGRQFPNYSSELNVNALELEDSALYLCASSPGTSGGAYNEQFFGPGTRLTVL.

The rearrangement links TRBV4-1 to TRBJ1-1; 8 bases fit TRBD1. Germline V lookup: CDR1 MGHRA, CDR2 YSYEKL. The CDR3 is 15 residues long. After removal of 8 bases from V and 0 bases from J, the junction contained 8 bases not matched to a gene. The CDR3 protein is CASVRQGPVNTEAFF. CDR3 bases: TGCGCCAGCGTCCGACAGGGGCCGGTGAACACTGAAGCTTTCTTT.

This clone is a singleton in its sample. The chain recombines TRBV19 with TRBJ1-1; D might be TRBD1 (6 bases). This CDR3 region has 16 residues. V lost 3 bases and J 2 bases, leaving 16 bases between the germline ends. Germline V gives CDR1 LNHDA, CDR2 SQIVND (reference sequence). The CDR3 DNA sequence: TGTGCCAGTAGTATTCTCACACAGGGACCCAACACTGAAGCTTTCTTT. As protein: CASSILTQGPNTEAFF.

This chain uses TRBV7-9 with TRBJ2-7; TRBD2 aligns across 7 bases. This CDR3 has 16 residues. Germline V CDR1 and CDR2: SEHNR, FQNEAQ (reference sequence). V lost 1 base and J lost 5; bases outside the gene matches: 11. The CDR3 nucleotides read TGTGCCAGCAGCTTAGTAGATCATGGCGGGAGTCACGAGCAGTACTTC. As protein: CASSLVDHGGSHEQYF.

The table lists this clone with a few counts. The chain is built from TRBV5-6 and TRBJ2-7; D is perhaps TRBD2 (5 bases). The V gene's germline CDR1 is SGHDT and CDR2 YYEEEE. V lost 6 bases and J 0 bases, leaving 13 bases between the germline ends. This CDR3 contains 14 residues. CDR3 sequence reads: CASNPTGSSYEQYF. In DNA form, the CDR3 reads TGTGCCAGCAATCCGACGGGAAGCTCCTACGAGCAGTACTTC.

A few counts support this clone. This chain links TRBV11-2 with TRBJ2-7, with a tentative D call TRBD1 (5 bases). Trimming cost V 6 bases and J 3 bases, with 12 bases left between them. The CDR3 is made up of 13 amino acids. Per germline, CDR1 SGHAT and CDR2 FQNNGV. DNA for the CDR3: TGTGCCAGCAGTTGGGGCAACCGCTACGAGCAGTACTTC. Encoded protein: CASSWGNRYEQYF.

The genes are TRBV25-1 and TRBJ2-3; 11 nucleotides line up with TRBD1. Germline CDR1 MGHDK, CDR2 SYGVNS. This CDR3 is 17 amino acids long. With V trimmed by 3 bases and J by 4 bases, 9 bases remained unmatched. The chain's CDR3 is CASSDARTGGLSDTQYF. In DNA, the CDR3 is TGTGCCAGCAGTGACGCACGGACAGGGGGCCTATCAGATACGCAGTATTTT.

This chain links TRBV5-4 with TRBJ1-3; D remains unclear. CDR1 is SGHNT, CDR2 YYREEE, per germline (reference sequence). The germline V and J ends were trimmed by 4 bases and 3 bases, with 8 bases remaining between them. CDR3 length: 13 amino acids. The CDR3: CASSENYGNTIYF. CDR3 DNA: TGTGCCAGCAGCGAAAACTATGGAAACACCATATATTTT. Supplemented by reference TRBV5-4 and TRBJ1-3, the full variable domain reads ETGVTQSPTHLIKTRGQQVTLRCSSQSGHNTVSWYQQALGQGPQFIFQYYREEENGRGNFPPRFSGLQFPNYSSELNVNALELDDSALYLCASSENYGNTIYFGEGSWLTVV.

The CDR3 DNA sequence: TGTGCCAGCAGCTTAAACGCAGGGGACACTGAAGCTTTCTTT. Protein sequence: CASSLNAGDTEAFF. The chain recombines TRBV7-9 with TRBJ1-1; D possibly corresponds to TRBD1 (6 bases). V gave up 2 bases and J gave up 3 bases, with 10 bases separating them. This CDR3 comprises 14 residues. The V gene's germline CDR1 is SEHNR and CDR2 FQNEAQ (reference sequence).